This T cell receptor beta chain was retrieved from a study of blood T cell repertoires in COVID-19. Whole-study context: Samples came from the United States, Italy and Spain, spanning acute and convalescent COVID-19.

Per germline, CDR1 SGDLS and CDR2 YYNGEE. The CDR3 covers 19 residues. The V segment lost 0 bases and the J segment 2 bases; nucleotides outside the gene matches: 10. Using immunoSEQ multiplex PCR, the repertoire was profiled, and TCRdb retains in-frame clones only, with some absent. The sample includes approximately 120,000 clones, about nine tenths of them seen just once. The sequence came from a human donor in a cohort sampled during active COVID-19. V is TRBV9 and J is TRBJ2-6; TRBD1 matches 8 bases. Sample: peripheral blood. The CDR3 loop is CASSVGPGGPRAGANVLTF. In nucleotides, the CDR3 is TGTGCCAGCAGCGTAGGGCCAGGGGGCCCTAGGGCTGGGGCCAACGTCCTGACTTTC. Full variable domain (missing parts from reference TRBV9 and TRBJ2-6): DSGVTQTPKHLITATGQRVTLRCSPRSGDLSVYWYQQSLDQGLQFLIQYYNGEERAKGNILERFSAQQFPDLHSELNLSSLELGDSALYFCASSVGPGGPRAGANVLTFGAGSRLTVL.